This T cell receptor (beta chain) was retrieved from a study of T cell responses to AZD1222 COVID-19 vaccine. Germline V gene lookup returns CDR1 SGHTA and CDR2 FQGNSA. Trimming removed 2 bases from V and 5 bases from J; junction bases left unmatched: 6. This CDR3 contains 15 residues. Repertoires were generated with immunoSEQ multiplex PCR, while TCRdb's copy carries only in-frame clones and drops some. This sample has tens of thousands of clones, with 75% to 95% found just once. The sequencing here drew on peripheral blood, taken 28 days after the second dose of the MenACWY control vaccine. The clonotype originates from an adult who received the MenACWY meningococcal vaccine as a control. The rearrangement links TRBV7-2 to TRBJ2-1; TRBD2 matches at 7 bases. Here the CDR3 DNA reads TGTGCCAGCAGCTTACGGGGCGGGAGTAACAATGAGCAGTTCTTC. Amino acid sequence: CASSLRGGSNNEQFF.